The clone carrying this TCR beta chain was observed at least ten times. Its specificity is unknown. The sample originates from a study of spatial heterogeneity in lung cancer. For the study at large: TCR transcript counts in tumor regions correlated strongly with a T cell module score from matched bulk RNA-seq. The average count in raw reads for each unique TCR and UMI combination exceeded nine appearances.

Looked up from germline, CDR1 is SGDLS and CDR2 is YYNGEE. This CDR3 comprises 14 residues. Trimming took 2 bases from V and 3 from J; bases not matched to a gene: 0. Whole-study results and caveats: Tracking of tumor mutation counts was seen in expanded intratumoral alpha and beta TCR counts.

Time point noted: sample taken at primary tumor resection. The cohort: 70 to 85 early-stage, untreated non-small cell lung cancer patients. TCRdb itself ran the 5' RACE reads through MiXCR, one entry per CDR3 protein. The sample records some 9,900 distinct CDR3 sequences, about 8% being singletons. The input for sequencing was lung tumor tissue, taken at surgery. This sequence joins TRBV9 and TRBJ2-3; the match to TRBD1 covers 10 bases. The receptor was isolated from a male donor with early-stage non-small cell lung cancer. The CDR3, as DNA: TGTGCCAGCAGCGTGGGACAGGGGACAGATACGCAGTATTTT. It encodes CASSVGQGTDTQYF.